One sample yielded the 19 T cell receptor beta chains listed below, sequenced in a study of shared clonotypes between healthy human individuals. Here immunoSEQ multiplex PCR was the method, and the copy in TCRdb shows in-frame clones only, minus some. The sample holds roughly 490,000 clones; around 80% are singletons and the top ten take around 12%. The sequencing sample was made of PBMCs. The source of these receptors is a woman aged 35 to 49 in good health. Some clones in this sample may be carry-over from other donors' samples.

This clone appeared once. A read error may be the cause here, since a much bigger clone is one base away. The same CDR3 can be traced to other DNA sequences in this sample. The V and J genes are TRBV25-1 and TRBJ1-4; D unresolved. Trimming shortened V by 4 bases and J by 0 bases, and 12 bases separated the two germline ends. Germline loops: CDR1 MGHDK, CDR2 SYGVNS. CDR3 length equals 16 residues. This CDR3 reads CASSAIGDTTNEKLFF. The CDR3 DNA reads TGTGCCAGCAGTGCTATAGGAGACACAACTAATGAAAAACTGTTTTTT.

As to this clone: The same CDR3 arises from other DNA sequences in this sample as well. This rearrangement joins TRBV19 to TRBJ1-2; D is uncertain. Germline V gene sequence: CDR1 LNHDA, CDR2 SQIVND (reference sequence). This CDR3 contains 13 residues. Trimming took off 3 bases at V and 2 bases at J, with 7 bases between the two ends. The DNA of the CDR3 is TGTGCCAGTAGTATTGGCCGGAACTATGGCTACACCTTC. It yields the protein CASSIGRNYGYTF.

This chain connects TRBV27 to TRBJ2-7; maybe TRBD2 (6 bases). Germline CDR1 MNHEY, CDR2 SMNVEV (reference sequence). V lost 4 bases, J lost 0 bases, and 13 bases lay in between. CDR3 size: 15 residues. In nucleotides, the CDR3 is TGTGCCAGCAGTTCGAGCGGGCTCCCCTCCTACGAGCAGTACTTC. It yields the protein CASSSSGLPSYEQYF.

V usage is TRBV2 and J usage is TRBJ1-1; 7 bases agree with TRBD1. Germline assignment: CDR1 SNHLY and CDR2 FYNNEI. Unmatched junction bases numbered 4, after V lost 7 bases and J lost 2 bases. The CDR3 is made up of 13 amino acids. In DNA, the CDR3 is TGTGCCAGCAACCGACAGGGAAACACTGAAGCTTTCTTT. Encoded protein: CASNRQGNTEAFF. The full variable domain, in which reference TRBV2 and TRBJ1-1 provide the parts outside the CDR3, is EPEVTQTPSHQVTQMGQEVILRCVPISNHLYFYWYRQILGQKVEFLVSFYNNEISEKSEIFDDQFSVERPDGSNFTLKIRSTKLEDSAMYFCASNRQGNTEAFFGQGTRLTVV.

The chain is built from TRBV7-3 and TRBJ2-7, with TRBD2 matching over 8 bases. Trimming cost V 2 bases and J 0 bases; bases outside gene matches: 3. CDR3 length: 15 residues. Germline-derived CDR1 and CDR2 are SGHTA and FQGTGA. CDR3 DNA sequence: TGTGCCAGCAGCTTAGACGGGACTAGCTCCTACGAGCAGTACTTC. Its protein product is CASSLDGTSSYEQYF.

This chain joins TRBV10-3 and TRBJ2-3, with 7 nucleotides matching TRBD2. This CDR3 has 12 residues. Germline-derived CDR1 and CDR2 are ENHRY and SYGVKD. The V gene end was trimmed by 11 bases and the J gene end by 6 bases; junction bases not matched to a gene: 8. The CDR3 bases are TGTGCCGCAGCGGGAAATCTGGATACGCAGTATTTT. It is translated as CAAAGNLDTQYF.

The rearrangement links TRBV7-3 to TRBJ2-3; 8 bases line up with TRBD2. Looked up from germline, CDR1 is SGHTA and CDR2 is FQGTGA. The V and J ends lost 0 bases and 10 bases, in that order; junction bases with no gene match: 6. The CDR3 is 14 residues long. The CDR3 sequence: CASSLTGAGVAQYF. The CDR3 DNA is TGTGCCAGCAGCTTAACTGGAGCGGGAGTGGCGCAGTATTTT.

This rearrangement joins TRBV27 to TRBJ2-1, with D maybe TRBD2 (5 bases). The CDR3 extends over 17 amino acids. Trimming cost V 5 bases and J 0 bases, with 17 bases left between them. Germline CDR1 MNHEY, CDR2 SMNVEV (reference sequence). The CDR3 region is CASSLSLGSDSYNEQFF. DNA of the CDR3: TGTGCCAGCAGTCTTAGTCTGGGTAGCGACTCCTACAATGAGCAGTTCTTC.

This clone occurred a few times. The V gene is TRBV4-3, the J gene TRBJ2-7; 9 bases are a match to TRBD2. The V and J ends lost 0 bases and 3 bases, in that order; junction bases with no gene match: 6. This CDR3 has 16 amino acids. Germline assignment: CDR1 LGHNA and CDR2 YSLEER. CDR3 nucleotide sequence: TGCGCCAGCAGCCAAGATGGGACTAGCACGTTCTACGAGCAGTACTTC. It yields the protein CASSQDGTSTFYEQYF.

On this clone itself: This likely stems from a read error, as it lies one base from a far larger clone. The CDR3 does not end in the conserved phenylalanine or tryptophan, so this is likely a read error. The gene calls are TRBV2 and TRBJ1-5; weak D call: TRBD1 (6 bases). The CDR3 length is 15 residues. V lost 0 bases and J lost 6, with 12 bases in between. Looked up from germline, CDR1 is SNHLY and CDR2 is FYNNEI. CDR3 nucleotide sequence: TGTGCCAGCAGTGAAGCGCGGGGGGCGGGTCAGCCCCAGCATTCT. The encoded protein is CASSEARGAGQPQHS.

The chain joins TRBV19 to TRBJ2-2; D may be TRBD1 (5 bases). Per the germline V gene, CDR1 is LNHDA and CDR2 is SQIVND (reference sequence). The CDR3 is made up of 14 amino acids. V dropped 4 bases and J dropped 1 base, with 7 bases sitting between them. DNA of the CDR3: TGTGCCAGTAGTAAACAGGTGAACACCGGGGAGCTGTTTTTT. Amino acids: CASSKQVNTGELFF.

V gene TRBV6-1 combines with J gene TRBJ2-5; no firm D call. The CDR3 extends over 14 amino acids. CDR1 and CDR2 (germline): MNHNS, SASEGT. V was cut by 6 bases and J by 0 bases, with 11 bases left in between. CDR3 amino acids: CASSMSGNQETQYF. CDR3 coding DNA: TGTGCCAGCAGCATGTCGGGCAACCAAGAGACCCAGTACTTC.

CDR3 in DNA: TGCGCCAGCAGCCCCCGACTAGCGGGACAACTTTACGAGCAGTACTTC. Protein: CASSPRLAGQLYEQYF. The chain employs TRBV5-1 and TRBJ2-7; 11 nucleotides align to TRBD2. With V trimmed by 4 bases and J by 4 bases, 10 bases remained unmatched. The CDR3 consists of 16 residues. Germline assignment: CDR1 SGHRS and CDR2 YFSETQ.

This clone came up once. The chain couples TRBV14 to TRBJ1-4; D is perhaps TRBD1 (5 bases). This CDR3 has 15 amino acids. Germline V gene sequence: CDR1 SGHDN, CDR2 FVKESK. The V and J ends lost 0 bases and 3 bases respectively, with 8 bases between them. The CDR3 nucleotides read TGTGCCAGCAGCCAAGAGGGACGGGCTAATGAAAAACTGTTTTTT. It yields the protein CASSQEGRANEKLFF.

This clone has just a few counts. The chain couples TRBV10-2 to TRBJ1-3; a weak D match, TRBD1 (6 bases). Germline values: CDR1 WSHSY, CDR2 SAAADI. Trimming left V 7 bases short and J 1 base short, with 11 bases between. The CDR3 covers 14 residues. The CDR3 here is CASKEQGSGNTIYF. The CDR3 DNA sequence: TGCGCCAGCAAAGAACAGGGATCTGGAAACACCATATATTTT.

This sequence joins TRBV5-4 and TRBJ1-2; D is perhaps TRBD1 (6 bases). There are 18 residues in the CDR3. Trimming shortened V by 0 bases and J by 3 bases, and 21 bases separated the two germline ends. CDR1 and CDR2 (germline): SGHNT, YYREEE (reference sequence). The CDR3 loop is CASSLGRQGKSGHYGYTF. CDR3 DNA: TGTGCCAGCAGCTTGGGGCGGCAGGGGAAAAGTGGGCACTATGGCTACACCTTC. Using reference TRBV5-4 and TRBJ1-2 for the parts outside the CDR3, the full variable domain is ETGVTQSPTHLIKTRGQQVTLRCSSQSGHNTVSWYQQALGQGPQFIFQYYREEENGRGNFPPRFSGLQFPNYSSELNVNALELDDSALYLCASSLGRQGKSGHYGYTFGSGTRLTVV.

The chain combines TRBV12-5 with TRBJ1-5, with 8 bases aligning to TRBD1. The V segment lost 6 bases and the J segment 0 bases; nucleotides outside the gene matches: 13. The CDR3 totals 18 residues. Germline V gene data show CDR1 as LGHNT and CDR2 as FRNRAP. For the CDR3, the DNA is TGTGCTAGTGGGTTACCGGGACAGGATCCTTATAGCAATCAGCCCCAGCATTTT. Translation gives CASGLPGQDPYSNQPQHF.

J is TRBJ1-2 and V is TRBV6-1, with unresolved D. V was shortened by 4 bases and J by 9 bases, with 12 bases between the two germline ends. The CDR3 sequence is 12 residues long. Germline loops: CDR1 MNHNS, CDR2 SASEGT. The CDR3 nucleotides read TGTGCCAGCAGTGCCGACCTGATGAGCTACACCTTC. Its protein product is CASSADLMSYTF.

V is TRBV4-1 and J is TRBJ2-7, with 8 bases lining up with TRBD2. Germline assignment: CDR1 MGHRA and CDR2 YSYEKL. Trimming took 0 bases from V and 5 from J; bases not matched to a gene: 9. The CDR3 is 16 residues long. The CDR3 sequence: CASSQDRGTRGDEQYF. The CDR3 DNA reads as TGCGCCAGCAGCCAAGATAGGGGGACTAGGGGGGACGAGCAGTACTTC.